The T cell receptor beta chain described here comes from a study of cytomegalovirus exposure and HLA in healthy donors. With 60 Vbeta and 13 Jbeta primers, the PCR was carried out. Profiling relied on immunoSEQ multiplex PCR, and the TCRdb table lists in-frame clones only, not all of them. Among about 160,000 clones listed, 80% to 90% were seen once. Germline assignment: CDR1 SGHRS and CDR2 YFSETQ. Trimming took off 0 bases at V and 1 base at J, with 4 bases between the two ends. The CDR3 has 13 amino acids. General study results and limits: Later analysis found that TCR beta chains associated with HLA were more clonally expanded than other, equally common chains. Earlier findings revealed that most TCR beta V segments proved productive either about 87% or about 30% of the time.

A remark on this clone: Its antigen is undetermined.

This TCR came from a man aged 18-30 years in good health and CMV-seropositive. The V and J genes are TRBV5-1 and TRBJ1-1; no clear D gene. What was sequenced was PBMCs. This chain's CDR3 is CASSLEPNTEAFF. The CDR3 DNA reads TGCGCCAGCAGCTTGGAGCCGAACACTGAAGCTTTCTTT.